This record concerns one T cell receptor beta chain sequence. Its antigen is not known. These data belong to a study of identifying expanded T cells in peripheral blood. Study-wide findings and caveats: Clone count variance between roughly two-week samples rose with total template count. Technical replicates showed about 1.2 changed clones; approximately two weeks approximately 15; four weeks 19.

During the collection period, no donor immune events like infections were recorded. Profiling relied on immunoSEQ multiplex PCR, and the TCRdb table lists in-frame clones only, not all of them. The data contain 65,000 to 95,000 clones, roughly 84% of them singletons. Sequencing input: blood. This TCR was sampled from a person between 18 and 75 years old in good health.

The CDR3 nucleotides read TGTGCCAGTAACATCAGGGGGACCTCCATGAACACTGAAGCTTTCTTT. The encoded protein is CASNIRGTSMNTEAFF. The gene calls are TRBV19 and TRBJ1-1; 7 nucleotides line up with TRBD1. After removal of 7 bases from V and 0 bases from J, the junction contained 11 bases not matched to a gene. The CDR3 loop spans 16 amino acids. Per the germline V gene, CDR1 is LNHDA and CDR2 is SQIVND (reference sequence).